The clone carrying this T cell receptor beta chain was counted a single time. Its antigen is unidentified. This PCR relied on a set of 60 Vbeta primers and 13 Jbeta primers. Clones were sequenced by immunoSEQ multiplex PCR, and TCRdb holds only the in-frame ones, with some missing. The table includes approximately 130,000 clones, 84% detected once. This sample was included in a study of cytomegalovirus exposure and HLA in healthy donors. Germline-derived CDR1 and CDR2 are SQVTM and ANQGSEA. V shed 3 bases and J shed 4 bases, with 13 bases lying between them. The CDR3 contains 14 residues. Study-level results: Data from an earlier analysis indicated that most TCR beta V segments were productive either about 87% or about 30% of the time. Several of the most significant clusters were apparently associated with common viral pathogens in a later analysis. HLA restriction was apparent for most CMV-associated TCR beta chains in a later analysis. In vitro experiments confirmed that three CMV-associated chains were specific for CMV antigens.

This chain joins TRBV29-1 and TRBJ2-4, with D possibly TRBD1 on 6 matching bases. This receptor was identified in a man in his fifties in good health and CMV-seronegative. The sequenced material came from PBMCs. This chain's CDR3 is CSVEGAGQKNIQYF. The CDR3 region has the DNA TGCAGCGTTGAGGGGGCAGGTCAAAAAAACATTCAGTACTTC.